This TCR beta chain came from a study of blood T cell repertoires in COVID-19. Study overall: Italy, Spain and the United States were the sources of the convalescent and acute COVID-19 samples.

Generated by immunoSEQ multiplex PCR, the TCRdb table keeps only in-frame clones and is missing some. The sample lists roughly 330,000 clones, about 87% occurring once. Germline trimming cut 6 bases from V and 4 bases from J; bases unmatched to any gene: 4. This CDR3 comprises 13 residues. Germline values: CDR1 KGHSH, CDR2 LQKENI. Assignments of participants to cohorts depended upon their own reported clinical history. Symptom resolution, clearance, or two negative PCRs marked the recovered donors of Cohort 3. The chain uses TRBV18 and TRBJ1-1, with TRBD1 matching 8 bases. The sequence was collected from a young woman who had recovered from COVID-19. Sequences were obtained from PBMCs or T cells enriched from blood (not recorded which). The CDR3 reads CASSSDRGTEAFF. CDR3 in DNA: TGTGCCAGCTCCTCTGACAGGGGCACTGAAGCTTTCTTT.